The rows below give T cell receptor beta chains drawn from one sample of a study of cytomegalovirus exposure and HLA in healthy donors. Profiling relied on immunoSEQ multiplex PCR, and the TCRdb table lists in-frame clones only, not all of them. Here the sample spans approximately 300,000 clones, about 85% being singletons. Sequences were obtained from PBMCs. The receptors come from a woman aged 30 to 39 in good health and CMV-seropositive. Both conserved end residues are part of each CDR3. D genes are given only for firm matches. The size entry is marked missing in some rows and otherwise reads once, few, many or a size class.

TRBJ2-7 TRBD1 once TRBV30 TGTGCCTGGAGTCTTCCCTGGGGCAGGGGGTCCTACGAGCAGTACTTC CAWSLPWGRGSYEQYF
TRBJ2-1 NA NA TRBV7-2 TGTGCCAGCAGCTTAGAAGGGTTGTCCTACAATGAGCAGTTCTTC CASSLEGLSYNEQFF
TRBJ2-3 NA NA TRBV5-5 TGTGCCAGCAGCCCACCGGGTCTGGGAGATACGCAGTATTTT CASSPPGLGDTQYF
TRBJ2-1 NA NA TRBV29-1 TGCAGCGTGGCCACTGTGAGCTCCTACAATGAGCAGTTCTTC CSVATVSSYNEQFF
TRBJ2-3 NA NA TRBV6-6 TGTGCCAGCAGTTACTCCTTCGGGAAGGTGTCAGATACGCAGTATTTT CASSYSFGKVSDTQYF
TRBJ1-2 NA few TRBV6-1 TGTGCCAGCACTTTAGGACAGCGTAACTATGGCTACACCTTC CASTLGQRNYGYTF
TRBJ1-4 NA NA TRBV7-8 TGTGCCAGCAGCTTTGCAGGCTCCGAAAAACTGTTTTTT CASSFAGSEKLFF
TRBJ2-5 TRBD2 NA TRBV6-5 TGTGCCAGCAGTTACTTGGGAGGGGAGACCCAGTACTTC CASSYLGGETQYF
TRBJ1-3 TRBD1 NA TRBV11-2 TGTGCCAGCAGCATAAATACAGGGGCTGGAAACACCATATATTTT CASSINTGAGNTIYF
TRBJ2-7 NA once TRBV5-8 TGTGCCAGCAGCCACGCAGCCTACGAGCAGTACTTC CASSHAAYEQYF
TRBJ2-1 NA NA TRBV2 TGTGCCAGCATCCCCACAGGATCGAATGAGCAGTTCTTC CASIPTGSNEQFF
TRBJ1-1 NA NA TRBV10-3 TGTGCCATCGGACACCCGAACACTGAAGCTTTCTTT CAIGHPNTEAFF
TRBJ2-1 NA NA TRBV7-6 TGTGCCAGCAGCTTAGGAGCTAGGGGGTGGTTCTTC CASSLGARGWFF
TRBJ2-1 TRBD2 NA TRBV6-1 TGTGCCAGCACTGTAGCGGGAGTAAACAATGAGCAGTTCTTC CASTVAGVNNEQFF
TRBJ1-1 NA NA TRBV9 TGTGCCAGCAGCGTAGTCGGTTCTGAAGCTTTCTTT CASSVVGSEAFF
TRBJ2-5 NA NA TRBV4-1 TGCGCCAGCAGCCAAGATACGGACACGAGGAAAGAGACCCAGTACTTC CASSQDTDTRKETQYF
TRBJ2-1 TRBD2 once TRBV28 TGTGCCAGCAGTTTTAGCGGGACCTACAATGAGCAGTTCTTC CASSFSGTYNEQFF
TRBJ1-2 NA NA TRBV5-1 TGCGCCAGCAGCTTGGGTCCAGGAGAGGAAGGCTACACCTTC CASSLGPGEEGYTF
TRBJ2-1 NA NA TRBV6-5 TGTGCCAGCAGTTGGTCCGGACAGAGCAATGAGCAGTTCTTC CASSWSGQSNEQFF
TRBJ1-4 NA NA TRBV30 TGTGCCTGGAGTCTCAACTCCCTCGGAAAACTGTTTTTT CAWSLNSLGKLFF